This T cell receptor beta chain came from a study of response to subunit inactivated influenza vaccine. This clonotype showed up just a few times. The CDR3 runs 19 residues. Germline loops: CDR1 SGDLS, CDR2 YYNGEE. V shed 0 bases, J shed 8 bases, and the junction held 19 bases outside the gene matches. TCRdb passed the RT-PCR reads through MiXCR, listing each CDR3 protein once. The sample has some 570,000 distinct CDR3 sequences; 11% are singletons. The sample was also linked to a second study, of T cells expressing NK-cell markers. This second report adds: Scientists made TCR beta cDNA using 5'RACE template switching with UMIs.

The material was PBMCs from blood, obtained on the day of vaccination. The chain employs TRBV9 and TRBJ2-1; 8 bases align to TRBD2. This sequence originates from a man in his forties or fifties who received an inactivated influenza vaccine. The CDR3 spells CASSVATPVRLAGVDEQFF. In DNA form, the CDR3 reads TGTGCCAGCAGCGTAGCGACACCGGTTAGGCTAGCGGGCGTGGATGAGCAGTTCTTC.